A single T cell receptor beta chain is shown here with its context. Its antigen is still unknown. Base qualities were left out, and no much larger clone turns up one base away. Memory CD4+ T cells were isolated as CD4+CD45RO+CD25- cells. Tregs, naive and memory CD4+ T cells from tumor, blood and ipsilateral draining lymph nodes of 4 or 5 breast cancer patients underwent full-length TCR alpha and beta sequencing. Tumor tissue, along with lymph nodes from ipsilateral axillary dissection, was perfused with PBS, minced, and then digested using collagenase I and hyaluronidase. Ficoll density gradient centrifugation was used to isolate mononuclear cells from either lymph nodes or around 50 ml of peripheral blood. FACS confirmed that the sorted cell populations were more than 90% pure. This sample is drawn from a study (dated by TCRdb to between 2015 and 2016). Describing the broader study: The study set out to test whether tumor-infiltrating Tregs in breast cancer get recruited from blood Tregs or are instead converted in situ from other CD4+ T cell subsets. Study-level results and caveats: In terms of TCR gene usage, tumor memory CD4+ T cells clustered together with blood and lymph node memory CD4+ cells, as well as with lymph node naive CD4+ cells. The greatest overlap of tumor-infiltrating Treg TCR alpha and beta sequences was with tumor naive CD4+ T cells, followed next by blood naive CD4+ T cells. The validation in the larger cohort was limited to a single TCR beta V-J rearrangement instead of whole repertoires.

Full-length TCR variable regions were amplified by 5' RACE PCR with constant-region reverse primers, and semi-nested PCR with Nested Universal Primer A was subsequently performed. Using the ReliaPrep RNA Cell Miniprep System, total RNA was extracted, and the SMARTer RACE 5'/3' Kit was then used to reverse transcribe the RNA into 5'RACE-ready cDNA. Multiplex adaptors were used to barcode full-length TCR alpha and beta libraries, and the barcoded libraries were sequenced on an Illumina MiSeq. In the authors' own workflow: For each of nine subset-tissue groups, sequencing data from the five patients were pooled, and the groups were compared by unsupervised clustering of TCR gene usage. Repertoire similarity was calculated with the Morisita-Horn index, weighting shared sequences by their contribution to each repertoire. TCRdb's own reprocessing of the public reads used fastp at Q25 and MiXCR and kept productive beta chains. Each record represents a unique CDR3 protein, reported with the most common genes and DNA among its rows. TCRdb's processing, not the study's, gives the V and J calls here. Here the sample has just under 65,000 distinct CDR3 sequences; roughly 22% occur a single time. In total, the top ten clones hold about 2.7% of the sample.

The CDR3 holds 11 amino acids from the cysteine to the phenylalanine. This entry keeps only the CDR3 DNA: 33 bases, framed from base 1. The germline ends are 5 bases apart after V is trimmed by 4 bases and J by 7 bases. CDR1 and CDR2 are read off the germline V gene as SGHAT and FQNNGV. The V and J segments used are TRBV11-2 and TRBJ2-1; TRBD2 could be the D gene, as 5 bases match. The clonotype comes from a female donor with breast cancer. Sequenced material: memory CD4+ T cells sorted from a lymph node. Sample cell subset or site, as interpreted from the label and publication: memory CD4+ T cells, CD4+CD45RO+CD25-. This receptor carries the CDR3 CASSWENEQFF. In nucleotides, the sequence is TGTGCCAGCAGCTGGGAGAATGAGCAGTTCTTC.